This T cell receptor (beta chain) originates from a study of cytomegalovirus exposure and HLA in healthy donors. Study outcomes and limitations: Associated with HLA alleles at 0.05 false discovery rate in a later analysis were fewer than 20,000 TCR beta sequences.

Germline V CDR1 and CDR2: SGHVS, FNYEAQ. V dropped 2 bases and J dropped 4; count of bases not matched to a gene: 8. This CDR3 region has 16 residues. Researchers ran the PCR with 60 Vbeta and 13 Jbeta primers. Per the authors' pipeline: In a later analysis, some 10 million of tens of millions of unique beta chains occurred in at least two donors. Sequencing used immunoSEQ multiplex PCR; TCRdb keeps in-frame clones, though not all of them. D and trimming come from the DNA, and the V and J calls and clone size come from that table. The sample records roughly 140,000 clones, 77% being singletons. As concerns this clone: Its antigen is currently unknown.

Sequencing was done on a sample of PBMCs. The rearrangement links TRBV7-6 to TRBJ2-1, with 7 bases aligning to TRBD1. This TCR came from a woman aged 45-65 years in good health and CMV-seronegative. The CDR3 spells CASSLLGDRAYNEQFF. CDR3 sequence (DNA): TGTGCCAGCAGCTTATTGGGGGACAGAGCATACAATGAGCAGTTCTTC.